This T cell receptor (beta chain) was captured by sequencing in a study of cytomegalovirus exposure and HLA in healthy donors (dated by TCRdb to the late 2010s). For context, the study as a whole: In an earlier analysis of approximately 500 of the donors, about 270 Gb of sequence data and 90 million to 130 million unique TCR beta sequences from about 179 million T cells were reported. About 280 gigabases of sequencing data and tens of millions of unique TCR sequences were included in an early release covering 500 to 750 HLA-typed donors. Of the 300 to 450 genotyped donors, 81% were placed in the genetic ancestry cluster associated with self-reported Caucasian donors. The study was designed to test whether signatures of past pathogen exposure could be identified by cataloging public T cell receptors. The study used immunosequencing to profile the T cell repertoires of approximately 690 subjects and linked those repertoires to cytomegalovirus serostatus. Besides the first cohort of around 700 subjects, a separate validation cohort made up of 120 different subjects was used. High-throughput TCR immunosequencing, statistical association of individual TCRs with disease status, and machine learning were combined to predict cytomegalovirus infection status. To study patterns of TCR occurrence, a later analysis re-analyzed previously published TCR beta repertoires from several hundred donors and added high-resolution HLA genotyping. The later analysis used no new phenotypic data to find candidate immune exposures, relying instead on TCR beta sequences and their occurrence across donors. In an earlier analysis of roughly 600 of the donors, high-throughput TCR beta sequencing was used to judge whether each TCR beta V gene segment behaved as functional or pseudogenic. Donor age, sex, ethnicity and CMV serostatus were collected together with the repertoire data. A later genetic analysis took genome-wide SNP genotypes for 398 of the 666 donors and used that subset as a discovery cohort. Every discovery cohort repertoire had been produced on one sequencing platform. Class I and class II HLA loci were covered by the typing at four-digit resolution. Typing coverage varied by locus: about 620-630 donors for A, B, C, DRB1 and DQB1; approximately 500 for DQA1; about 600 for DPA1; more than 450 for DPB1. Several DR-DQ haplotypes were treated as single units for association and clustering because of strong linkage in the cohort. On average, 235,054 unique TCR beta nucleotide sequences were sequenced per donor among 398 genotyped donors of the cohort, with roughly 18% of those sequences being non-productive. The investigation overall reported the following: Compared with the roughly 710-donor mean, donors in an Asian-associated ancestry cluster had fewer N-insertions in productive TCRs, according to a later genetic analysis. An earlier analysis of approximately 500 of the donors showed that most TCR beta V segments appeared in productive rearrangements either about 90% or about 30% of the time, which broadly matched IMGT annotations. V-gene and J-gene trimming of TCR beta chains was associated with a missense DCLRE1C variant in a later genetic analysis, and the association was replicated in an independent cohort. The study listed 164 TCR beta chains as associated with cytomegalovirus. Strong co-occurrence of HLA alleles, especially DR and DQ, made assigning TCR associations to individual alleles difficult. Most CMV-associated TCR beta chains appeared to be HLA-restricted in a later analysis, and the HLA associations seemed to be driven largely by CMV exposure. Correlated functional status among segregating V segments might reflect linkage disequilibrium, but an unknown experimental factor could not be ruled out. HLA typing was unavailable for some donors at each locus, so association tests used only the typed subset. Roughly uniform sequencing depth across donors was assumed in presence/absence analyses, although this assumption may not hold. Roughly 15 rarely observed V segments, including chromosome 9 orphons, were excluded from the earlier analysis of several hundred of the donors because counts were too low. A group of highly shared sequence variants was considered likely to be a technical artifact of the sequencing pipeline. In a later analysis, HLA-associated TCR beta chains showed more clonal expansion and lower generation probabilities than non-associated chains that were equally common. Specific HLA alleles were associated with 15,000 to 20,000 TCR beta sequences at a false discovery rate of 0.05 in a later analysis. According to the authors, the approach could potentially be generalized to other disease states and immunological phenotypes. While some public TCRs were present in many individuals, most TCR sequences turned up only very rarely across donors. Only TCR beta chains were sequenced in this cohort, and the absence of alpha or paired-chain data limited detectable features. For the cohort, immune exposure information was limited to CMV serostatus. A further reported finding was that TCR beta sequences accurately predicted the HLA-A and HLA-B alleles for most subjects in the first cohort. Three of the identified cytomegalovirus-associated TCR beta chains were confirmed in vitro to be specific for cytomegalovirus antigens. According to a later analysis, TCR association rates differed among HLA loci, with DRB1 alleles showing the most associated TCRs and HLA-C alleles showing the fewest. The classifier was reported to diagnose cytomegalovirus status with high specificity and sensitivity in both the original and validation cohorts. In a later analysis, several top co-occurrence clusters were reported to appear linked to parvovirus B19, influenza, CMV and Epstein-Barr virus. Because the 87-base-pair reads could not distinguish some IMGT-functional V segments, including TRBV6-2 and TRBV6-3, those segments were excluded.

The cysteine opens and the phenylalanine closes a CDR3 of 12 amino acids. The read is trimmed to its CDR3 DNA, 36 bases read in frame from base 1. Via the germline V gene, CDR1 is KGHSH and CDR2 LQKENI. The junction carries 12 bases between V and J, which are trimmed by 2 bases and 14 bases respectively. The cohort comprised around 690 healthy bone marrow donors. At the time of sampling, every cohort member was nominally healthy, though immune exposures that went unrecorded were likely present. The donor was CMV seropositive and was included in the group of 250 to 350 seropositive cohort members. A peripheral blood sample was collected from each donor, and TCR beta sequencing was performed on peripheral blood mononuclear cells. The Qiagen DNeasy Blood Extraction Kit was used to extract genomic DNA from the blood cell samples. Library construction relied on the immunoSEQ multiplex PCR assay. A mixture of 60 forward primers for TCR Vbeta segments and 13 reverse primers for TCR Jbeta segments was used in the multiplex PCR. A multiplex PCR assay on genomic DNA amplified the CDR3 region of rearranged TCR beta genes. On the Illumina HiSeq System, the amplified TCR beta libraries were sequenced as 87-base-pair reads. Regarding the original processing steps: In a later analysis, tens of millions of unique TCR beta chains were counted across the roughly 670 repertoires, and some 10 million of these chains were shared by at least two donors. Raw reads were error-corrected and collapsed into unique sequences with a nearest-neighbor algorithm that merged closely related sequences to remove PCR and sequencing errors. Alignment of CDR3 sequences to IMGT reference sequences was used to assign V, D and J gene segments. For a sequence to be retained, at least a six-nucleotide match to both a V gene segment and a J gene segment was required. A rearrangement counted as productive if the CDR3 had no stop codons and remained in frame with V and J, and every other rearrangement counted as non-productive. Following IMGT convention, CDR3 was defined as the stretch from the second conserved V-encoded cysteine up to the conserved J-encoded phenylalanine. In an earlier analysis of 587 of the donors, sequences lacking an unambiguous match to a single V gene segment were excluded. An earlier analysis of just under 600 of the donors called V segments functional above 56.7% productive rearrangements and segregating when the between-donor standard deviation exceeded 5%. A statistical classification framework was built for diagnosing cytomegalovirus status from the catalog of TCR beta chain sequences. V and J gene assignment, in a later analysis, came from comparing TCR nucleotide sequences with IMGT/GENE-DB human TR gene sequences. Using the TCRdist pipeline, a later analysis assigned CDR3 sequences along with most-parsimonious VDJ recombination scenarios. In a later analysis, each TCR beta chain was defined by its CDR3 amino acid sequence together with its V-gene family, and reads lacking a unique V-gene family were excluded. As a way to deal with suspected cross-contamination and a sequencing artifact, a later analysis dropped 450 to 600 nucleotide sequences that were highly shared and had low generation probability. In a later analysis, a clonal expansion index was calculated for each public chain from normalized within-repertoire ranks of inferred template counts. Generation probabilities in a later analysis came from a VDJ recombination model fitted to out-of-frame rearrangements, and those results were checked against IGoR. In a later analysis, TCR-TCR, TCR-HLA and TCR-CMV co-occurrence was scored with hypergeometric tests, and a repertoire-size bias correction was applied to TCR pairs. In a later analysis, false discovery rates were estimated by permuting HLA or CMV assignments 20 times. A later analysis grouped co-occurring TCRs with DBSCAN, adding TCRdist sequence similarity when clustering within HLA-allele-positive subsets. Repertoires with fewer than 30,000 or more than 120,000 public chains were left out of co-occurrence clustering, as were five repertoires with anomalous nucleotide sharing. In TCRdb, the immuneACCESS table is reduced to in-frame sequences with V and J assigned. These tables do not hold every clone; where another copy was compared, an unresolved V gene accounts for under half, and the others remain unexplained. The V and J calls and clone size come from that table; D and trimming were worked out from the DNA. Present in this sample are tens of thousands of clones, roughly 80% of which were seen just once. About 34% of the sample lies in the top ten.

As to this clone: Its antigen is unknown. Qualities for individual bases were not recorded, and no much larger clone is one base off.

The chain joins TRBV18 to TRBJ1-4; no confident D gene assignment can be made. This receptor was taken from a man aged 45 to 65 in good health and CMV-seropositive. Sequencing was done on a sample of PBMCs. The nucleotides read TGTGCCAGCTCACCAGGGCAAGAACGTCTGTTTTTT. Its protein product is CASSPGQERLFF.